This is a list of T cell receptor beta chains from one sample in a study of blood T cell repertoires in COVID-19. TCRdb's table, derived via immunoSEQ multiplex PCR, lists solely in-frame clones and lacks some. Altogether 130,000 or so clones are present, approximately 80% being singletons, with the ten largest covering 9.5% to 13%. The sample comprised peripheral blood. Receptors originate from a human donor in a cohort sampled during active COVID-19. CDR3s include the opening cysteine and the closing phenylalanine or tryptophan. Fields, in order: V gene, J gene, D gene, clone size, CDR3 protein, CDR3 DNA. A D gene is named only where the DNA matches it firmly. Size values are once, few and many counts, or a class for expanded clones, and some rows have none.

TRBV5-1,TRBJ2-3,TRBD1,-,CASSSGQGAGTDTQYF,TGCGCCAGCAGCTCCGGACAGGGGGCTGGTACAGATACGCAGTATTTT
TRBV25-1,TRBJ2-2,TRBD1,-,CASRGQGNTGELFF,TGTGCCAGCAGAGGACAGGGGAACACCGGGGAGCTGTTTTTT
TRBV9,TRBJ2-1,-,-,CASRTATDNEQFF,TGTGCCAGCAGGACAGCGACCGACAATGAGCAGTTCTTC
TRBV6-5,TRBJ2-7,-,-,CASRPNNRVDEQYF,TGTGCCAGCAGACCTAACAACAGGGTTGATGAGCAGTACTTC
TRBV3-1/TRBV3-2,TRBJ2-2,-,-,CASTPQSANTGELFF,TGTGCCAGCACGCCACAAAGCGCGAACACCGGGGAGCTGTTTTTT
TRBV24-1,TRBJ2-5,-,-,CATSELGDRETQYF,TGTGCCACCAGTGAACTCGGGGATCGAGAGACCCAGTACTTC
TRBV5-1,TRBJ1-1,-,-,CASSLAQATEAFF,TGCGCCAGCAGCTTGGCACAGGCCACTGAAGCTTTCTTT
TRBV5-1,TRBJ1-1,-,-,CASSLYDSLNTEAFF,TGCGCCAGCAGCTTGTATGACAGCCTTAACACTGAAGCTTTCTTT
TRBV13,TRBJ2-1,-,-,CASSTGLGYNEQFF,TGTGCCAGCAGTACTGGACTTGGCTACAATGAGCAGTTCTTC
TRBV3-1/TRBV3-2,TRBJ2-4,TRBD1,-,CASSPGTGKNIQYF,TGTGCCAGCAGTCCCGGGACAGGGAAAAACATTCAGTACTTC
TRBV6-2/TRBV6-3,TRBJ1-5,-,many,CASSYSLERDQPQHF,TGTGCCAGCAGTTACTCGTTGGAGCGAGATCAGCCCCAGCATTTT
TRBV7-2,TRBJ2-5,TRBD1,-,CASSRDRQETQYF,TGTGCCAGCAGCAGGGACAGGCAAGAGACCCAGTACTTC
TRBV6-5,TRBJ1-5,-,-,CASRVGKNSNQPQHF,TGTGCCAGCAGAGTCGGGAAAAATAGCAATCAGCCCCAGCATTTT
TRBV7-9,TRBJ1-2,TRBD1,-,CASSLAGTGEFNYGYTF,TGTGCCAGCAGCTTAGCCGGGACAGGCGAATTTAACTATGGCTACACCTTC
TRBV6-2/TRBV6-3,TRBJ1-5,-,-,CASSFDSVNQPQHF,TGTGCCAGCAGTTTCGACAGCGTCAATCAGCCCCAGCATTTT
TRBV3-1/TRBV3-2,TRBJ2-3,-,once,CASTGDTDTQYF,TGTGCCAGCACCGGGGACACAGATACGCAGTATTTT
TRBV5-1,TRBJ2-4,-,-,CASSLEGRGTNIQYF,TGCGCCAGCAGCTTGGAGGGCAGGGGAACAAACATTCAGTACTTC
TRBV4-1,TRBJ2-7,TRBD2,once,CASSQDGLAVQYF,TGCGCCAGCAGCCAGGACGGACTAGCGGTGCAGTACTTC
TRBV10-2,TRBJ2-7,-,-,CASSGELEQYF,TGCGCCAGCAGTGGTGAGTTGGAGCAGTACTTC
TRBV10-3,TRBJ1-6,TRBD1,-,CAISESRTGGGSPLHF,TGTGCCATCAGTGAGTCAAGGACAGGGGGCGGTTCACCCCTCCACTTT
TRBV20-1,TRBJ2-3,TRBD1,-,CSASAFSGTGADTQYF,TGCAGTGCTAGTGCTTTCTCCGGGACAGGCGCGGATACGCAGTATTTT
TRBV13,TRBJ2-7,-,-,CASSFTYLPYEQYF,TGTGCCAGCAGCTTTACCTACCTGCCCTACGAGCAGTACTTC
TRBV5-4,TRBJ1-3,-,-,CASSLQQGGTIYF,TGTGCCAGCAGCTTGCAACAGGGCGGCACCATATATTTT
TRBV5-4,TRBJ1-2,-,-,CASSMDSSDGYTF,TGTGCCAGCAGCATGGACAGTTCCGATGGCTACACCTTC
TRBV5-8,TRBJ2-2,-,-,CASSWGGRTGELFF,TGTGCCAGCAGCTGGGGGGGGCGCACCGGGGAGCTGTTTTTT
TRBV5-1,TRBJ2-1,-,few,CASSLNPGGEQFF,TGCGCCAGCAGCTTGAATCCAGGGGGGGAGCAGTTCTTC
TRBV7-6,TRBJ1-5,-,-,CASSGHLDQPQHF,TGTGCCAGCAGCGGGCATCTCGATCAGCCCCAGCATTTT
TRBV9,TRBJ1-1,-,-,CASSFGAMNTEAFF,TGTGCCAGCAGCTTTGGAGCCATGAACACTGAAGCTTTCTTT
TRBV6-6,TRBJ2-5,-,-,CASSYSQETQYF,TGTGCCAGCAGTTATAGCCAAGAGACCCAGTACTTC
TRBV6-2/TRBV6-3,TRBJ2-1,TRBD1,-,CASSRPLGGEQFF,TGTGCCAGCAGTCGGCCATTAGGGGGCGAGCAGTTCTTC
TRBV24-1,TRBJ2-3,TRBD2,-,CATSDASGGPGTQYF,TGTGCCACCAGTGATGCTTCGGGGGGGCCGGGTACGCAGTATTTT
TRBV19,TRBJ2-6,-,-,CASGGAGANVLTF,TGTGCCAGCGGGGGTGCTGGGGCCAACGTCCTGACTTTC
TRBV23-1,TRBJ2-5,TRBD2,-,CASSPTSGGTQETQYF,TGCGCCAGCAGCCCCACTAGCGGGGGGACACAAGAGACCCAGTACTTC
TRBV28,TRBJ2-7,TRBD1,-,CASTTGGARGDRQQYF,TGTGCCAGCACCACCGGTGGGGCCAGGGGGGACAGGCAGCAGTACTTC
TRBV12-5,TRBJ2-1,TRBD2,-,CASGLVLRGGTGEQFF,TGTGCTAGTGGTTTGGTACTGCGGGGGGGAACGGGTGAGCAGTTCTTC
TRBV29-1,TRBJ2-3,-,-,CSVVPPDSSSTDTQYF,TGCAGCGTTGTCCCCCCGGACAGTTCTAGCACAGATACGCAGTATTTT
TRBV24-1,TRBJ2-5,TRBD1,-,CATSDPPGQGAQGTQYF,TGTGCCACCAGTGATCCCCCGGGACAGGGGGCGCAGGGGACCCAGTACTTC
TRBV18,TRBJ2-7,TRBD2,-,CASSPRSGGGISYEQYF,TGTGCCAGCTCACCACGATCGGGCGGGGGGATCTCCTACGAGCAGTACTTC
TRBV3-1/TRBV3-2,TRBJ2-2,TRBD2,-,CASSPRTSGDRELFF,TGTGCCAGCAGCCCGCGGACTAGCGGGGATCGAGAGCTGTTTTTT
TRBV6-6,TRBJ1-4,-,-,CASRPGTSPEKLFF,TGTGCCAGCAGGCCCGGGACAAGTCCCGAAAAACTGTTTTTT
TRBV27,TRBJ2-3,TRBD2,-,CASSLQSGGVEDTQYF,TGTGCCAGCAGTTTACAAAGCGGGGGGGTTGAAGATACGCAGTATTTT
TRBV12-5,TRBJ2-7,-,-,CASGLGNLDPQGYEQYF,TGTGCTAGTGGTTTGGGAAACCTGGACCCTCAGGGCTACGAGCAGTACTTC
TRBV7-9,TRBJ2-6,-,-,CASSFLPGRGASGANVLTF,TGTGCCAGCAGCTTCCTCCCGGGCCGGGGGGCCTCTGGGGCCAACGTCCTGACTTTC
TRBV3-1/TRBV3-2,TRBJ1-4,TRBD1,-,CASSQVKGTGEEDEKLFF,TGTGCCAGCAGCCAAGTAAAAGGGACAGGGGAGGAGGATGAAAAACTGTTTTTT
TRBV19,TRBJ2-5,TRBD1,few,CASSPGQGLETQYF,TGTGCCAGTAGTCCGGGACAGGGCTTGGAGACCCAGTACTTC
TRBV5-1,TRBJ1-1,TRBD1,-,CASSPTGADTEAFF,TGCGCCAGCAGCCCTACAGGGGCGGACACTGAAGCTTTCTTT
TRBV19,TRBJ1-2,TRBD1,-,CASSTEGTGGGYTF,TGTGCCAGTAGTACGGAAGGGACAGGGGGCGGCTACACCTTC
TRBV7-2,TRBJ2-5,TRBD2,-,CASSLGTSGGLSQETQYF,TGTGCCAGCAGCTTAGGGACTAGCGGGGGGCTGTCCCAAGAGACCCAGTACTTC
TRBV7-9,TRBJ2-7,TRBD2,-,CASSDGGAHEQYF,TGTGCCAGCAGCGACGGGGGGGCTCACGAGCAGTACTTC
TRBV29-1,TRBJ2-7,-,-,CSVGGNYEQYF,TGCAGCGTTGGCGGTAACTACGAGCAGTACTTC
TRBV7-9,TRBJ2-2,-,few,CGGGQNTGELFF,TGTGGGGGCGGACAGAACACCGGGGAGCTGTTTTTT